These T cell receptor beta chains were read from a single sample in a study of blood T cell repertoires in COVID-19. Profiled with immunoSEQ multiplex PCR; TCRdb holds only in-frame clones, not every one. The data show around 67,000 clones, with more than 70% seen just once and about 5% held by the top ten. Sample: peripheral blood. The receptors stem from a man aged 50 to 60 with active COVID-19. Each CDR3 is given with its conserved first and last residue. Each record gives: D gene, V gene, clone size, CDR3 length, J gene, CDR3 DNA, CDR3 protein. D genes are given only for firm matches. Clone size is not always given. Where it is, it says once, few, many or a class for expanded clones.

d_gene: TRBD1; v_gene: TRBV4-1; abundance: -; len: 17; j_gene: TRBJ1-4; CDR3nt: TGCGCCAGCAGCCAAGAGCCCGAGGGGGCTGCTAATGAAAAACTGTTTTTT; CDR3aa: CASSQEPEGAANEKLFF
d_gene: TRBD2; v_gene: TRBV7-9; abundance: -; len: 12; j_gene: TRBJ2-7; CDR3nt: TGTGCCAGCAGCCGGGGGGGCAACGAGCAGTACTTC; CDR3aa: CASSRGGNEQYF
d_gene: TRBD2; v_gene: TRBV5-1; abundance: -; len: 15; j_gene: TRBJ2-3; CDR3nt: TGCGCCAGCAGCCCGGGGTGGGAGGGAACAGATACGCAGTATTTT; CDR3aa: CASSPGWEGTDTQYF
d_gene: TRBD2; v_gene: TRBV6-1; abundance: -; len: 17; j_gene: TRBJ2-1; CDR3nt: TGTGCCAGCAGTGAAGCAAAGGCTAGCGGGGGAAACAATGAGCAGTTCTTC; CDR3aa: CASSEAKASGGNNEQFF
d_gene: -; v_gene: TRBV6-6; abundance: -; len: 15; j_gene: TRBJ1-5; CDR3nt: TGTGCCAGCAGTTACTCGTCCTCGCCGGGTCAGCCCCAGCATTTT; CDR3aa: CASSYSSSPGQPQHF
d_gene: -; v_gene: TRBV9; abundance: -; len: 13; j_gene: TRBJ1-6; CDR3nt: TGTGCCAGCAGCGCCGGGAGTAATTCACCCCTCCACTTT; CDR3aa: CASSAGSNSPLHF
d_gene: -; v_gene: TRBV11-3; abundance: once; len: 14; j_gene: TRBJ2-3; CDR3nt: TGTGCCAGCAGCTTCAGCAGGGCCATAGATACGCAGTATTTT; CDR3aa: CASSFSRAIDTQYF
d_gene: TRBD1; v_gene: TRBV6-4; abundance: once; len: 16; j_gene: TRBJ1-2; CDR3nt: TGTGCCAGCAGTGACGCCCGGACAGGGGGCCTGCGTGGCTACACCTTC; CDR3aa: CASSDARTGGLRGYTF
d_gene: TRBD2; v_gene: TRBV19; abundance: -; len: 16; j_gene: TRBJ2-5; CDR3nt: TGTGCCAGTAGTATTGGAAGCGGGAGGATCCAAGAGACCCAGTACTTC; CDR3aa: CASSIGSGRIQETQYF
d_gene: TRBD1; v_gene: TRBV23-1; abundance: -; len: 19; j_gene: TRBJ2-6; CDR3nt: TGCGCCAGCAATGAAGAATGTGGACAGGGGGCTCCCGGGGCCAACGTCCTGACTTTC; CDR3aa: CASNEECGQGAPGANVLTF
d_gene: TRBD1; v_gene: TRBV7-2; abundance: -; len: 15; j_gene: TRBJ2-3; CDR3nt: TGTGCCAGCAGCTTAGATGCAGGGGGACGCCTCCCGCGGTATTTT; CDR3aa: CASSLDAGGRLPRYF
d_gene: TRBD1; v_gene: TRBV19; abundance: -; len: 15; j_gene: TRBJ1-1; CDR3nt: TGTGCCAGTAGTCCCCGGACAGGGGAGGGGACTGAAGCTTTCTTT; CDR3aa: CASSPRTGEGTEAFF
d_gene: -; v_gene: TRBV19; abundance: once; len: 14; j_gene: TRBJ1-6; CDR3nt: TGTGCCAGTAGTACAGGAACAGCTGATCCACCCCTCCACTTT; CDR3aa: CASSTGTADPPLHF
d_gene: TRBD1; v_gene: TRBV5-1; abundance: -; len: 16; j_gene: TRBJ1-1; CDR3nt: TGCGCCAGCAGCCTAACTGACAGGGGTTTGAACACTGAAGCTTTCTTT; CDR3aa: CASSLTDRGLNTEAFF
d_gene: -; v_gene: TRBV5-1; abundance: -; len: 17; j_gene: TRBJ2-7; CDR3nt: TGCGCCAGCAGCTCCGATGGGTTCAGGAATAGTTTTGACGAGCAGTACTTC; CDR3aa: CASSSDGFRNSFDEQYF
d_gene: TRBD1; v_gene: TRBV19; abundance: -; len: 20; j_gene: TRBJ2-1; CDR3nt: TGTGCCAGTAGCACCCCCGGTTTCCCAAACCGGGACAGGGGGCGGGATGAGCAGTTCTTC; CDR3aa: CASSTPGFPNRDRGRDEQFF
d_gene: TRBD1; v_gene: TRBV18; abundance: few; len: 15; j_gene: TRBJ1-5; CDR3nt: TGTGCCAGCTCACCTGGGACAGGGGGCAATCAGCCCCAGCATTTT; CDR3aa: CASSPGTGGNQPQHF
d_gene: -; v_gene: TRBV6-4; abundance: few; len: 18; j_gene: TRBJ2-1; CDR3nt: TGTGCCAGCAGTGACCATACCGCCTCTATTCGGGCGGAGGATGAGCAGTTCTTC; CDR3aa: CASSDHTASIRAEDEQFF
d_gene: -; v_gene: TRBV18; abundance: -; len: 14; j_gene: TRBJ2-1; CDR3nt: TGTGCCAGCTCACCTCGGGCGGGTAATAGTGAGCAGTTCTTC; CDR3aa: CASSPRAGNSEQFF
d_gene: -; v_gene: TRBV21-1; abundance: few; len: 17; j_gene: TRBJ2-7; CDR3nt: TGTGCCAGCACCAACGTGGCGAAGATTCTAGGTACCTACGAGCAGTACTTC; CDR3aa: CASTNVAKILGTYEQYF
d_gene: -; v_gene: TRBV3-1/TRBV3-2; abundance: -; len: 13; j_gene: TRBJ2-2; CDR3nt: TGTGCCAGCAGCCGGGACTTAGCCGGGGAGCTGTTTTTT; CDR3aa: CASSRDLAGELFF
d_gene: -; v_gene: TRBV7-2; abundance: -; len: 14; j_gene: TRBJ1-5; CDR3nt: TGTGCCAGCAGCTTCCAAGGGGTGGATCAGCCCCAGCATTTT; CDR3aa: CASSFQGVDQPQHF
d_gene: TRBD1; v_gene: TRBV10-1; abundance: -; len: 15; j_gene: TRBJ1-2; CDR3nt: TGCGCCAGCAGGGAGACAGGGGGCGCCGGCTATGGCTACACCTTC; CDR3aa: CASRETGGAGYGYTF
d_gene: -; v_gene: TRBV6-5; abundance: -; len: 13; j_gene: TRBJ1-2; CDR3nt: TGTGCCAGCAGACCGGACTCTCACTATGGCTACACCTTC; CDR3aa: CASRPDSHYGYTF
d_gene: -; v_gene: TRBV6-6; abundance: -; len: 15; j_gene: TRBJ2-3; CDR3nt: TGTGCCAGCAGTTACTCTCGGGGGTTAACAGATACGCAGTATTTT; CDR3aa: CASSYSRGLTDTQYF
d_gene: -; v_gene: TRBV9; abundance: medium-sized; len: 14; j_gene: TRBJ2-7; CDR3nt: TGTGCCAGCAGCTCCCCCCTAAACCCCTACGAGCAGTACTTC; CDR3aa: CASSSPLNPYEQYF
d_gene: -; v_gene: TRBV5-1; abundance: -; len: 12; j_gene: TRBJ2-1; CDR3nt: TGCGCCAGCAGCGCCAGGGGTGGAGAGCAGTTCTTC; CDR3aa: CASSARGGEQFF
d_gene: TRBD1; v_gene: TRBV7-9; abundance: -; len: 14; j_gene: TRBJ2-2; CDR3nt: TGTGCCCTAATGACAGGGGGCGTATCCGGGGAGCTGTTTTTT; CDR3aa: CALMTGGVSGELFF
d_gene: -; v_gene: TRBV19; abundance: -; len: 12; j_gene: TRBJ1-1; CDR3nt: TGTGCCAGTAGTACAGGGGCCGTCGAAGCTTTCTTT; CDR3aa: CASSTGAVEAFF
d_gene: TRBD2; v_gene: TRBV19; abundance: -; len: 16; j_gene: TRBJ2-1; CDR3nt: TGTGCCAGTAGTATAGATCATACGGGGGGGTACAATGAGCAGTTCTTC; CDR3aa: CASSIDHTGGYNEQFF
d_gene: TRBD2; v_gene: TRBV5-1; abundance: -; len: 14; j_gene: TRBJ2-5; CDR3nt: TGCGCCAGCAGCCGACTAGCGGGGACAGAGACCCAGTACTTC; CDR3aa: CASSRLAGTETQYF
d_gene: -; v_gene: TRBV9; abundance: -; len: 17; j_gene: TRBJ1-3; CDR3nt: TGTGCCAGCAGCGTTAGTACAGGGTTGAGCTCTGGAAACACCATATATTTT; CDR3aa: CASSVSTGLSSGNTIYF
d_gene: -; v_gene: TRBV19; abundance: -; len: 14; j_gene: TRBJ2-7; CDR3nt: TGTGCCAGTGGGGGCAGTCCCGACTCCTACGAGCAGTACTTC; CDR3aa: CASGGSPDSYEQYF
d_gene: TRBD1; v_gene: TRBV5-4; abundance: -; len: 17; j_gene: TRBJ2-5; CDR3nt: TGTGCCAGCAGCTTGGGTGACCAGGGGGCGGCCCAAGAGACCCAGTACTTC; CDR3aa: CASSLGDQGAAQETQYF
d_gene: -; v_gene: TRBV7-3; abundance: few; len: 14; j_gene: TRBJ2-5; CDR3nt: TGTGCCAGCAGCTCAACCGGGACTCAAGAGACCCAGTACTTC; CDR3aa: CASSSTGTQETQYF
d_gene: -; v_gene: TRBV5-1; abundance: -; len: 14; j_gene: TRBJ2-7; CDR3nt: TGCGCCAGCAGGGCCGGGACTCTTTCCTACGAGCAGTACTTC; CDR3aa: CASRAGTLSYEQYF
d_gene: TRBD1; v_gene: TRBV27; abundance: few; len: 14; j_gene: TRBJ1-2; CDR3nt: TGTGCCGGCCCGGTGGGACAGAGACTTTATGGCTACACCTTC; CDR3aa: CAGPVGQRLYGYTF
d_gene: -; v_gene: TRBV7-3; abundance: -; len: 13; j_gene: TRBJ2-5; CDR3nt: TGTGCCAGCAGCCCGCAGGGTGGAGAGACCCAGTACTTC; CDR3aa: CASSPQGGETQYF
d_gene: -; v_gene: TRBV4-1; abundance: -; len: 16; j_gene: TRBJ1-1; CDR3nt: TGCGCCAGCAGCCAAGAGGTAGTAAGGGGGACCACTGAAGCTTTCTTT; CDR3aa: CASSQEVVRGTTEAFF
d_gene: -; v_gene: TRBV27; abundance: -; len: 14; j_gene: TRBJ1-4; CDR3nt: TGTGCCAGCAGTTCGGGGGGGTGGCGGGAAAAACTGTTTTTT; CDR3aa: CASSSGGWREKLFF
d_gene: -; v_gene: TRBV7-2; abundance: -; len: 15; j_gene: TRBJ1-1; CDR3nt: TGTGCCAGCAGATATCAAAGGACAGCAAACACTGAAGCTTTCTTT; CDR3aa: CASRYQRTANTEAFF
d_gene: TRBD1; v_gene: TRBV5-5; abundance: -; len: 14; j_gene: TRBJ1-3; CDR3nt: TGTGCCAGCAGCTTGACAGGGGCTGGAAACACCATATATTTT; CDR3aa: CASSLTGAGNTIYF
d_gene: TRBD1; v_gene: TRBV28; abundance: -; len: 14; j_gene: TRBJ1-4; CDR3nt: TGTGCCAGCAGGGGACAGGGGAGCGGTGAAAAACTGTTTTTT; CDR3aa: CASRGQGSGEKLFF
d_gene: -; v_gene: TRBV7-9; abundance: -; len: 15; j_gene: TRBJ2-1; CDR3nt: TGTGCCAGCAGCGATCGGACAGCCTCCTACAATGAGCAGTTCTTC; CDR3aa: CASSDRTASYNEQFF
d_gene: TRBD1; v_gene: TRBV5-1; abundance: once; len: 16; j_gene: TRBJ2-5; CDR3nt: TGCGCCAGCAGCGGCGGGACAGGGGGCTACCAAGAGACCCAGTACTTC; CDR3aa: CASSGGTGGYQETQYF
d_gene: -; v_gene: TRBV7-3; abundance: once; len: 16; j_gene: TRBJ1-6; CDR3nt: TGTGCCAGCAGCGAAACGCCGGGGATGGAGGATTCACCCCTCCACTTT; CDR3aa: CASSETPGMEDSPLHF
d_gene: TRBD2; v_gene: TRBV5-1; abundance: -; len: 15; j_gene: TRBJ2-5; CDR3nt: TGCGCCAGCAGCCTAGCGGGGGGCTTTCGAGAGACCCAGTACTTC; CDR3aa: CASSLAGGFRETQYF
d_gene: TRBD2; v_gene: TRBV11-2; abundance: once; len: 16; j_gene: TRBJ2-7; CDR3nt: TGTGCCAGCAGCCGTCTACCGGGACTAGCATCTTACGAGCAGTACTTC; CDR3aa: CASSRLPGLASYEQYF
d_gene: -; v_gene: TRBV13; abundance: once; len: 17; j_gene: TRBJ2-2; CDR3nt: TGTGCCAGCAGCCAGTCCTTACCGGAGGGGAACACCGGGGAGCTGTTTTTT; CDR3aa: CASSQSLPEGNTGELFF
d_gene: -; v_gene: TRBV30; abundance: -; len: 13; j_gene: TRBJ1-6; CDR3nt: TGTGCCTGGAGTGTAGAGGCCGATTCACCCCTCCACTTT; CDR3aa: CAWSVEADSPLHF
d_gene: -; v_gene: TRBV15; abundance: -; len: 13; j_gene: TRBJ1-6; CDR3nt: TGTGCCACCAGCCGACTTACAGGCTCACCCCTCCACTTT; CDR3aa: CATSRLTGSPLHF
d_gene: TRBD1; v_gene: TRBV12-3/TRBV12-4; abundance: -; len: 13; j_gene: TRBJ1-1; CDR3nt: TGTGCCAGCAGTTTTGACAGGGGTACTGAAGCTTTCTTT; CDR3aa: CASSFDRGTEAFF